This T cell receptor (beta chain) was documented in a study of T cell responses to AZD1222 COVID-19 vaccine. For this clone: The antigen is unknown.

General observations from the study: Reportedly, close to half of spike-specific TCRs are directed against unmutated variant regions. Distributed over spike, vaccine-associated CD4 TCRs predominated at 160-218 and 743-854. Clonal diversity was possibly underestimated; the donors were predominantly white British and more often female. Only a handful of AZD1222 recipients, more than five in all, had baseline seropositivity.

The protocol was immunoSEQ multiplex PCR, while the TCRdb copy is restricted to in-frame clones and leaves out a portion. Here the sample spans approximately 140,000 clones, roughly 88% being singletons. This sample comprised peripheral blood, obtained 28 days after the second AZD1222 dose. This receptor was identified in an adult who received the AZD1222 COVID-19 vaccine.

The CDR3 nucleotides are TGTGCCAGCTCACCAGAAGAGGGACGGATAAATCAGCCCCAGCATTTT. It codes for CASSPEEGRINQPQHF. The V call is TRBV18, the J call TRBJ1-5; D is possibly TRBD1 (5 bases). There are 16 residues in the CDR3. The V gene lost 2 bases and the J gene lost 4 bases, with 15 bases spanning the gap. Germline loops: CDR1 KGHSH, CDR2 LQKENI.